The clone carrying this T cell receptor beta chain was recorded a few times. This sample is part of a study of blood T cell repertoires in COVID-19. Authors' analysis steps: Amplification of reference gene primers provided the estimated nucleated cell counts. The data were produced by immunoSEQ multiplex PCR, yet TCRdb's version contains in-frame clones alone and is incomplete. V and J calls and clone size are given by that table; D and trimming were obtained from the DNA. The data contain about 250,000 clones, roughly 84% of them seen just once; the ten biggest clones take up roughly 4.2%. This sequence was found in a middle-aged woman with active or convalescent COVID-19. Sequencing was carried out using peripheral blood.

The CDR3 loop reads CAWSRDRETEAFF. Here the CDR3 DNA reads TGTGCCTGGAGTCGGGACAGGGAAACTGAAGCTTTCTTT. The chain uses TRBV30 and TRBJ1-1; 9 bases fit TRBD1. The CDR3 extends over 13 amino acids. The V gene end was trimmed by 2 bases and the J gene end by 5 bases; junction bases not matched to a gene: 3. CDR1 is GTSNPN and CDR2 is SVGIG in the germline V gene (reference sequence). The entire variable domain, with the rest obtained from reference TRBV30 and TRBJ1-1, is as follows: SQTIHQWPATLVQPVGSPLSLECTVEGTSNPNLYWYRQAAGRGLQLLFYSVGIGQISSEVPQNLSASRPQDRQFILSSKKLLLSDSGFYLCAWSRDRETEAFFGQGTRLTVV.